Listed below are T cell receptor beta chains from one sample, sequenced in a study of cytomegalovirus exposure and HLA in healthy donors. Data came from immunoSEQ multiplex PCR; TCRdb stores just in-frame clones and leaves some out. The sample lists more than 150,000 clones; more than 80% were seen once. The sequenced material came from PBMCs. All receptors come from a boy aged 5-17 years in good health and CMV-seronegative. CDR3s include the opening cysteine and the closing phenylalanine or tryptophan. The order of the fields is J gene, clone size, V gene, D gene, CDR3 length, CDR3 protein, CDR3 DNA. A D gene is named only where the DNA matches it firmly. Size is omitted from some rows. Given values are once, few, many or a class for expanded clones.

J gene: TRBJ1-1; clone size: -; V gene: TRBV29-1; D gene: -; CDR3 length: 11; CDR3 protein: CSAQANTEAFF; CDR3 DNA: TGCAGCGCACAGGCGAACACTGAAGCTTTCTTT
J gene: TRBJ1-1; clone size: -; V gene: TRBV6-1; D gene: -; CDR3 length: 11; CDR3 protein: CASKAGTEAFF; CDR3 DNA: TGTGCCAGCAAGGCGGGCACTGAAGCTTTCTTT
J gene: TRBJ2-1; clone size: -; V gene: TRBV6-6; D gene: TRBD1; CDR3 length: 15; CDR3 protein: CASSRTGGGGLEQFF; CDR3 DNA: TGTGCCAGCAGTCGAACAGGGGGCGGGGGCTTGGAGCAGTTCTTC
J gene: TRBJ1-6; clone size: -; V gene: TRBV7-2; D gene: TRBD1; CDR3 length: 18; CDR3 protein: CASSIRDRASSYNSPLHF; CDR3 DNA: TGTGCCAGCAGCATCCGGGACAGGGCGAGCTCCTATAATTCACCCCTCCACTTT
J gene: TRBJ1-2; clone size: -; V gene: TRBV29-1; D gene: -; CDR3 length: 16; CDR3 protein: CSVEDLDGLTNYGYTF; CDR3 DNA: TGCAGCGTTGAAGATCTCGACGGGTTAACTAACTATGGCTACACCTTC
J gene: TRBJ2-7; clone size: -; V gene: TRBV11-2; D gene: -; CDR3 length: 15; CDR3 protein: CASSFSSTDSYEQYF; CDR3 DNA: TGTGCCAGCAGCTTTAGCTCGACGGACTCCTACGAGCAGTACTTC
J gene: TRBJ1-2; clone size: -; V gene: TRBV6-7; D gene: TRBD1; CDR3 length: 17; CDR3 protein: CASSYPIGQGVCDGYTF; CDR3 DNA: TGTGCCAGCAGTTACCCCATCGGACAGGGAGTATGTGATGGCTACACCTTC
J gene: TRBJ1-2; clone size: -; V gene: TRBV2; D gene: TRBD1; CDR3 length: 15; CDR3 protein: CASSDGQGAIYGYTF; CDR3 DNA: TGTGCCAGCAGTGATGGGCAGGGGGCGATCTATGGCTACACCTTC
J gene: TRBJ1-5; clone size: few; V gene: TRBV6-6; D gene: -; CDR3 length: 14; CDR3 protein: CASRRTVLNQPQHF; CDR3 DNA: TGTGCCAGCAGACGGACAGTCCTCAATCAGCCCCAGCATTTT
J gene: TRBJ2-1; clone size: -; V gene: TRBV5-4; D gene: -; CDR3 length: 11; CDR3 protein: CASREGVEQFF; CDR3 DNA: TGTGCCAGCCGTGAGGGGGTGGAGCAGTTCTTC
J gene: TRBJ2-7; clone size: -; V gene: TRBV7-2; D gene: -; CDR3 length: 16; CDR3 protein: CASSLGGGPLDGEQYF; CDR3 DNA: TGTGCCAGCAGCTTAGGGGGGGGCCCCCTAGACGGCGAGCAGTACTTC
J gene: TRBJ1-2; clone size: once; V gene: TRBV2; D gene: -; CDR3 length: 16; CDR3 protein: CASSEERQGINYGYTF; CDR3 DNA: TGTGCCAGCAGTGAAGAACGGCAGGGGATCAACTATGGCTACACCTTC
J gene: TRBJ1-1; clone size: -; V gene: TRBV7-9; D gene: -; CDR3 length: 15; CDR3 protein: CASSRNLGELTEAFF; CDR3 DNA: TGTGCCAGCAGCCGCAACTTGGGCGAATTAACTGAAGCTTTCTTT
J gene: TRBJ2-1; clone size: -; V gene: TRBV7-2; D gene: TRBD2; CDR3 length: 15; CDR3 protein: CASSRASGDYNEQFF; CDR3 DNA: TGTGCCAGCAGCCGAGCTAGCGGGGATTACAATGAGCAGTTCTTC
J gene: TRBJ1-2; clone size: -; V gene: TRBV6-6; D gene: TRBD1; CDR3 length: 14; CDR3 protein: CASTREGAGYGYTF; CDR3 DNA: TGTGCCAGCACCCGAGAGGGGGCTGGCTATGGCTACACCTTC
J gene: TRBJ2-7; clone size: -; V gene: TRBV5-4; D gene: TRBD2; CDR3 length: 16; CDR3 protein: CASSLAGIPLSYEQYF; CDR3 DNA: TGTGCCAGCAGCCTAGCGGGAATACCCTTATCCTACGAGCAGTACTTC
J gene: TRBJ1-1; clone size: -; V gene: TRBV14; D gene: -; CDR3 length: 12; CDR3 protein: CASSSGRTEAFF; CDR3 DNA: TGTGCCAGCAGCTCCGGTCGGACTGAAGCTTTCTTT
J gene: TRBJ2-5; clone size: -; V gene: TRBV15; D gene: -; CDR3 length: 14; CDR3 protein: CATSRRLGQETQYF; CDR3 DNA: TGTGCCACCAGCAGGAGACTAGGGCAAGAGACCCAGTACTTC
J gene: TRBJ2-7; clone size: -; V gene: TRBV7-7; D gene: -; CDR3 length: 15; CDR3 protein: CASSLAPDSGSEQYF; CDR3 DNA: TGTGCTAGCAGCTTAGCCCCAGACAGCGGGTCCGAGCAGTACTTC
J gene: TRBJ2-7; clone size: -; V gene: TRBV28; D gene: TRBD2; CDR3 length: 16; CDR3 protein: CASSLGLTSGSYEQYF; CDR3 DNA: TGTGCCAGCAGTTTGGGCCTGACTAGCGGATCCTACGAGCAGTACTTC
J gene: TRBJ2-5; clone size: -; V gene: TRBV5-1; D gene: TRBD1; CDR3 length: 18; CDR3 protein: CASFPTPGQGARGETQYF; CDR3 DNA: TGCGCCAGCTTTCCCACGCCGGGACAGGGGGCCCGGGGGGAGACCCAGTACTTC
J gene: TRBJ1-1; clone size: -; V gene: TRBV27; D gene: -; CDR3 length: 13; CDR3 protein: CASSYGGRREAFF; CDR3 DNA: TGTGCCAGCAGCTATGGGGGCAGACGTGAAGCTTTCTTT
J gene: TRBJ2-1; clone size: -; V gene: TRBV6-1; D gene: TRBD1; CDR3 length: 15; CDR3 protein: CASSPGTGAYNEQFF; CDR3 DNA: TGTGCCAGCAGTCCCGGGACAGGGGCCTACAATGAGCAGTTCTTC
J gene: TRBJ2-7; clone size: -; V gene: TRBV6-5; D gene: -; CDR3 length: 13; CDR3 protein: CASSYSNRGEQYF; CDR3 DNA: TGTGCCAGCAGTTACTCGAATAGGGGCGAGCAGTACTTC
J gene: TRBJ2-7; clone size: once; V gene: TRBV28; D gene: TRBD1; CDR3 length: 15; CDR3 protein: CASWPSTGSRYEQYF; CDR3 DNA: TGTGCCAGTTGGCCTTCGACAGGGAGTAGGTACGAGCAGTACTTC
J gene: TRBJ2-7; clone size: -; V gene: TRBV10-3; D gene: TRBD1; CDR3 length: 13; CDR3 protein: CAIRTGQGAEQYF; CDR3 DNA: TGTGCCATCAGAACCGGACAGGGAGCCGAGCAGTACTTC